This T cell receptor beta chain was captured in a study of blood T cell repertoires in COVID-19. Study-level information: Spain, Italy and the United States supplied samples that represented acute and convalescent COVID-19.

V was shortened by 2 bases and J by 2 bases, with 10 bases between the two germline ends. The germline V gene encodes CDR1 SGHTA and CDR2 FQGTGA. The CDR3 totals 14 residues. Original handling: Estimation of nucleated cell counts relied on the amplification of reference gene primers. The table came from immunoSEQ multiplex PCR; TCRdb's copy has only in-frame clones and leaves some out. Clonal size and the V and J genes are those of that table, whereas D and trimming came from the DNA. Counted here are 50,000 or so clones, 75% to 80% occurring once; the ten biggest clones make up roughly a fifth. This clone occurred once.

The TCR comes from a human donor with active or convalescent COVID-19. The donor label of this sample is uncertain. The sequenced sample consisted of peripheral blood. The chain links TRBV7-3 to TRBJ2-7; D is ambiguous. CDR3: CASSLGGGPYEQYF. The CDR3 DNA reads as TGTGCCAGCAGCTTAGGTGGCGGCCCCTACGAGCAGTACTTC.